This TCR beta chain was captured in a study of blood T cell repertoires in COVID-19. Study details: COVID-19 samples collected from the United States, Italy and Spain covered acute and convalescent phases.

J gave up 11 bases and V 2 bases, and 7 bases lay outside the gene matches. This CDR3 has 14 amino acids. CDR1 and CDR2 (germline): SGHAT, FQNNGV. This clone was detected only once. Some clones are missing from TCRdb's copy, which holds only in-frame ones; the method was immunoSEQ multiplex PCR. The sample records around 220,000 clones, roughly 90% being singletons. This sequence originates from a woman in her twenties or thirties with acute COVID-19. This sequence joins TRBV11-2 and TRBJ1-4, with 8 bases aligning to TRBD1. Sequenced input: PBMCs or T cells enriched from blood (not recorded which). The CDR3 here is CASSLRQGQGKLFF. As DNA, the CDR3 is TGTGCCAGCAGCTTAAGACAGGGGCAGGGGAAACTGTTTTTT.